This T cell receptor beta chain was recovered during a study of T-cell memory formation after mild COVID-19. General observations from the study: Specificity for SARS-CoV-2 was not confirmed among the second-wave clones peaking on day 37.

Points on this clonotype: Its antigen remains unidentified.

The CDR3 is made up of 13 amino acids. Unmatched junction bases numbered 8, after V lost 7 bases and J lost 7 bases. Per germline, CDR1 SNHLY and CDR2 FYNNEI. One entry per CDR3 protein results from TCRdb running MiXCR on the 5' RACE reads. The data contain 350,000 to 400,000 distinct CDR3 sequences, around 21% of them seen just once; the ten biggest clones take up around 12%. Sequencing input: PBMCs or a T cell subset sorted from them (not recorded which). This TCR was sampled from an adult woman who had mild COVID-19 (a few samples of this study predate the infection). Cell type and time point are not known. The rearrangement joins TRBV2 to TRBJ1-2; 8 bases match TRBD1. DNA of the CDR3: TGTGCCAGCAAGAGGACAGGGATTGGTGGCTACACCTTC. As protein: CASKRTGIGGYTF.